The rows below give T cell receptor beta chains drawn from one sample of a study of blood T cell repertoires in COVID-19. Using immunoSEQ multiplex PCR, the repertoire was profiled, and TCRdb retains in-frame clones only, with some absent. Of 110,000 to 150,000 clones listed, 80% to 90% are singletons. The sequencing sample was made of peripheral blood. The source is a woman aged 55-75 years with active COVID-19. The CDR3 runs from the conserved cysteine through the conserved F or W. Each record gives: J gene, D gene, clone size, V gene, CDR3 DNA, CDR3 protein. The D gene is left open where the match is weak. Clone sizes are given selectively: once, few, many, or a class where the clone is expanded.

TRBJ2-3	TRBD2	NA	TRBV7-4	TGTGCCAGCAGCCCTAGACCCCTTGTAGCGGGAGGGCAGTATTTT	CASSPRPLVAGGQYF
TRBJ2-3	NA	NA	TRBV27	TGTGCCAGCAGTTTATCGCGGGTAGCGTTTAGCACAGATACGCAGTATTTT	CASSLSRVAFSTDTQYF
TRBJ1-2	NA	once	TRBV6-5	TGTGCCAGCAAGGGACTGTACTATGGCTACACCTTC	CASKGLYYGYTF
TRBJ2-3	TRBD1	NA	TRBV10-3	TGTGCCATCAGTGGTGGGACAGGGAGAGGCACAGATACGCAGTATTTT	CAISGGTGRGTDTQYF
TRBJ1-2	NA	NA	TRBV28	TGTGCCAGCAGTTTCCGCAGGGCTGGCTACACCTTC	CASSFRRAGYTF
TRBJ2-3	NA	NA	TRBV4-2	TGTGCCAGCAGCCAAGTCTCGGGTACGCAGTATTTT	CASSQVSGTQYF
TRBJ1-5	NA	NA	TRBV10-1	TGCGCCAGCAGTGTGAAAGCCTATCATCAGCCCCAGCATTTT	CASSVKAYHQPQHF
TRBJ2-7	NA	NA	TRBV5-1	TGCGCCAGCAGCTTGGGGTGGGGCAGGGACTACGAGCAGTACTTC	CASSLGWGRDYEQYF
TRBJ2-1	TRBD2	once	TRBV6-1	TGTGCCAGCAGTGAACGCGGGAGGGCGACGTTCTTC	CASSERGRATFF
TRBJ2-1	NA	NA	TRBV4-2	TGTGCCAGCAGCCAAGAAGAGGAGGGCCACAATGAGCAGTTCTTC	CASSQEEEGHNEQFF
TRBJ1-1	NA	NA	TRBV7-6	TGTGCCAGCAGCCCAGGTTCGCGGGGCCTGAACACTGAAGCTTTCTTT	CASSPGSRGLNTEAFF
TRBJ2-1	TRBD2	NA	TRBV4-1	TGCGCCAGCAGCCCTTTAGCGGGAGCGAGATACAATGAGCAGTTCTTC	CASSPLAGARYNEQFF
TRBJ1-2	NA	NA	TRBV28	TGTGCCAGCAGTTTCGGGTTGGCTAACTATGGCTACACCTTC	CASSFGLANYGYTF
TRBJ2-7	TRBD2	NA	TRBV19	TGTGCCAGTAGTATAGGGGCTAGCGGAGACCTACAGTACTTC	CASSIGASGDLQYF
TRBJ1-1	NA	NA	TRBV2	TGTGCCAGCCAGCCCCGTTCCGGGGGGTCTGAAGCTTTCTTT	CASQPRSGGSEAFF
TRBJ1-1	NA	NA	TRBV5-1	TGCGCCAGCAGCTTGAGGCGGGCCACTGAAGCTTTCTTT	CASSLRRATEAFF
TRBJ1-5	NA	NA	TRBV19	TGTGCCAGTAGTAAACGGGATTGGGCTGCTCAGCCCCAGCATTTT	CASSKRDWAAQPQHF
TRBJ1-3	TRBD1	NA	TRBV18	TGTGCCAGCTCACAGGGACAGGGACGAGGAGGAAACACCATATATTTT	CASSQGQGRGGNTIYF
TRBJ2-2	NA	NA	TRBV9	TGTGCCAGCAGCGTAGGTTCCGCCGGGGAGCTGTTTTTT	CASSVGSAGELFF
TRBJ2-7	NA	NA	TRBV6-5	TGTGCCAGCAGTTACATGGCAGCTCCTGACACAAAGCAGTACTTC	CASSYMAAPDTKQYF